What follows is one TCR beta chain and its context. Its antigen is unidentified. This entry comes from a study of shared clonotypes between healthy human individuals. Study-level background: Aged between 18 and 49, the donors were a couple of women and a few men.

Germline assignment: CDR1 MDHEN and CDR2 SYDVKM. V shed 4 bases, J shed 4 bases, and the junction held 12 bases outside the gene matches. CDR3 size: 16 residues. Study-level points and caveats: Sampling included only blood; tissue repertoires likely differ.

The test was conducted at deep level. The genomic DNA of each subset was split evenly across several immunoSEQ plates. The data were produced by immunoSEQ multiplex PCR, yet TCRdb's version contains in-frame clones alone and is incomplete. The top ten clones hold 13% of a sample with hundreds of thousands of clones, around 79% of them seen once. The sequence was obtained from a woman aged 35 to 49 in good health. Some clones in this sample may be carry-over from other donors' samples. The chain carries TRBV28 and TRBJ2-7; 8 bases match TRBD2. The sample taken for sequencing was PBMCs. CDR3 sequence (DNA): TGTGCCAGCAGTTCTCCGGGAGGGCCAAAGCGATACGAGCAGTACTTC. Its protein is CASSSPGGPKRYEQYF. The whole variable domain, remainder taken from reference TRBV28 and TRBJ2-7, is DVKVTQSSRYLVKRTGEKVFLECVQDMDHENMFWYRQDPGLGLRLIYFSYDVKMKEKGDIPEGYSVSREKKERFSLILESASTNQTSMYLCASSSPGGPKRYEQYFGPGTRLTVT.